Below, 26 T cell receptor beta chains from the same sample are listed, as sequenced in a study of blood T cells in healthy people across ages. For the second PCR, which ran for about 7 to 11 cycles, a sample-barcoded 5' primer and a J-beta primer mix were used. One entry per CDR3 protein results from TCRdb running MiXCR on the 5' RACE reads. The repertoire holds over 600,000 distinct CDR3 sequences, with around 43% as singletons. Sequencing was carried out using blood. The receptors were gathered from an elderly man in good health.

J is TRBJ1-2 and V is TRBV7-8, with 8 bases identical to TRBD1. The germline V gene has CDR1 SGHVS and CDR2 FQNEAQ. With 1 base clipped from V and 8 bases from J, the junction kept 9 bases outside the gene matches. This CDR3 is 15 amino acids long. The CDR3 region is CASSLGRQGAGGYTF. DNA for the CDR3: TGTGCCAGCAGCTTAGGACGGCAGGGGGCAGGGGGCTACACCTTC.

The gene calls are TRBV11-2 and TRBJ2-5; D gene ambiguous. CDR3 length equals 15 residues. The ends were cut back, 4 bases at V and 1 base at J, with 13 bases in the middle. Germline CDR1 and CDR2: SGHAT and FQNNGV. The CDR3 coding sequence is TGTGCCAGCAGCTCTGATAGAAGGGTCCAAGAGACCCAGTACTTC. Amino acid sequence: CASSSDRRVQETQYF.

At least ten counts were recorded for this clonotype. The chain couples TRBV29-1 to TRBJ1-1; weak D call: TRBD1 (5 bases). This CDR3 region has 13 residues. Germline loops: CDR1 SQVTM, CDR2 ANQGSEA. V lost 6 bases, J lost 2 bases, and 13 bases lay in between. CDR3 nucleotide sequence: TGCAGCGTCCAACTGGACACAAACACTGAAGCTTTCTTT. This sequence encodes CSVQLDTNTEAFF.

Here the CDR3 DNA reads TGTGCCAGCAGCCAAGTCGGGGGTTTTAACACCGGGGAGCTGTTTTTT. This encodes CASSQVGGFNTGELFF. The rearrangement joins TRBV3-1 to TRBJ2-2; D is possibly TRBD2 (6 bases). CDR1 and CDR2 from the germline V gene are LGHDT and YNNKEL (reference sequence). The length of the CDR3 is 16 residues. Trimming stripped 1 base from V and 2 bases from J, with 11 bases between.

Many counts were recorded for this clonotype. This chain joins TRBV2 and TRBJ2-3, with TRBD2 matching 7 bases. Germline-derived CDR1 and CDR2 are SNHLY and FYNNEI. The CDR3 is made up of 14 amino acids. After removal of 6 bases from V and 4 bases from J, the junction contained 7 bases not matched to a gene. CDR3 in amino acids: CASSKIAGADTQYF. In DNA, the CDR3 is TGTGCCAGCAGCAAAATAGCGGGTGCAGATACGCAGTATTTT.

This clonotype has only a few counts. This chain connects TRBV5-1 to TRBJ1-2; tentatively, D is TRBD1 (5 bases). Between the trimmed V and J ends, which lost 5 bases and 1 base, there was a span of 15 bases. The CDR3 is made up of 15 amino acids. Germline assignment: CDR1 SGHRS and CDR2 YFSETQ. The chain's CDR3 is CASSAGSDINYGYTF. In DNA, the CDR3 is TGCGCCAGCAGTGCCGGGTCGGACATTAACTATGGCTACACCTTC. Looking up the rest from reference TRBV5-1 and TRBJ1-2 gives the full variable domain: KAGVTQTPRYLIKTRGQQVTLSCSPISGHRSVSWYQQTPGQGLQFLFEYFSETQRNKGNFPGRFSGRQFSNSRSEMNVSTLELGDSALYLCASSAGSDINYGYTFGSGTRLTVV.

The V and J genes are TRBV7-9 and TRBJ2-5; the D gene could be TRBD1 or TRBD2 (5 bases each). Per germline, CDR1 SEHNR and CDR2 FQNEAQ (reference sequence). The V gene lost 2 bases and the J gene lost 2 bases, with 15 bases spanning the gap. The CDR3 has 16 amino acids. The CDR3 loop reads CASSLNAGAVQETQYF. For the CDR3, the DNA is TGTGCCAGCAGCTTAAATGCCGGGGCCGTGCAAGAGACCCAGTACTTC.

Worth noting for this clonotype: Just one base apart from a much larger clone, this may be a read error. The CDR3 reads CASSQTGTDYGEQYF. In nucleotides, the CDR3 is TGTGCCAGCAGCCAGACAGGGACCGACTATGGAGAGCAGTACTTC. The chain employs TRBV5-5 and TRBJ2-5, with TRBD1 identical over 7 bases. Germline V lookup: CDR1 SGHKS, CDR2 YYEKEE (reference sequence). The junction had 17 bases not matched to a gene; V was cut back by 4 bases and J by 11 bases. The CDR3 spans 15 residues.

Concerning this clonotype itself: This may be a read error: a much more frequent sequence differs by one nucleotide. The chain employs TRBV14 and TRBJ2-1; D may correspond to TRBD1 or TRBD2 (5 bases each). The end of the DNA is better explained by TRBJ2-7, so the J call may be wrong. The CDR3 has 16 residues. CDR1 SGHDN and CDR2 FVKESK come from the germline V gene. The CDR3 protein is CASSRGSGMAYNEQYF. CDR3 bases: TGTGCCAGCAGCCGGGGGAGTGGGATGGCTTACAATGAGCAGTACTTC.

V usage is TRBV4-1 and J usage is TRBJ2-5; 11 bases map to TRBD2. The ends lost 1 base at V and 2 bases at J; junction bases unmatched: 9. CDR3 length equals 18 residues. Per the germline V gene, CDR1 is MGHRA and CDR2 is YSYEKL. The CDR3 bases are TGCGCCAGCAGCCAAGTACTAGCGGGGGCTACAAATCAAGAGACCCAGTACTTC. This sequence encodes CASSQVLAGATNQETQYF.

The chain carries TRBV7-7 and TRBJ2-1, with TRBD1 identical over 8 bases. The J call may be faulty, since TRBJ2-7 better matches the DNA end. CDR1 is SSHAT and CDR2 is FNYEAQ in the germline V gene (reference sequence). This CDR3 contains 14 residues. The CDR3 coding sequence is TGTGCCAGCAGCCAAAGGACAGGGTCCAATGAGCAGTACTTC. Translating it yields CASSQRTGSNEQYF.

The chain couples TRBV24-1 to TRBJ2-3, with TRBD2 as a possible D gene (5 bases). Trimming shortened V by 3 bases and J by 3 bases, and 9 bases separated the two germline ends. Germline V gene data show CDR1 as KGHDR and CDR2 as SFDVKD. The CDR3 contains 14 residues. The CDR3 sequence is CATSDTTRTDTQYF. CDR3 coding DNA: TGTGCCACCAGTGATACCACTAGGACAGATACGCAGTATTTT.

The chain links TRBV5-1 to TRBJ1-2; D is unresolved. Germline CDR1 is SGHRS and CDR2 is YFSETQ. V lost 3 bases to trimming and J lost 3 bases, with 12 bases between them. The CDR3 covers 14 residues. CDR3 sequence (DNA): TGCGCCAGCAGCTCGTCAACGGTTCACTATGGCTACACCTTC. Its translation: CASSSSTVHYGYTF.

The chain has TRBV7-2 and TRBJ1-1; 7 bases map to TRBD1. This CDR3 contains 13 residues. The trim removed 4 bases at V and 10 bases at J, leaving 9 bases unmatched. Germline V CDR1 and CDR2: SGHTA, FQGNSA. The CDR3, as DNA: TGTGCCAGCAGCTCAAGACAGGGTCAAGGAGCTTTCTTT. Protein: CASSSRQGQGAFF.

This clonotype has just a few counts. The chain joins TRBV21-1 to TRBJ1-4; the table's D call TRBD1 went unverified against the DNA. TRBV21-1 is termed a pseudogene. This CDR3 spans 19 amino acids. CDR3 loop: CASSKGDGTGELPNEKLFF. DNA for the CDR3: TGTGCCAGCAGCAAAGGTGATGGGACAGGGGAGCTCCCTAATGAAAAACTGTTTTTT.

The chain links TRBV30 to TRBJ2-7; D might be TRBD1 (5 bases). Trimming left V 0 bases short and J 6 bases short, with 15 bases between. This CDR3 is built from 14 residues. In germline, CDR1 is GTSNPN, CDR2 SVGIG (reference sequence). The chain's CDR3 is CAWSVEGAGREQYF. For the CDR3, the DNA is TGTGCCTGGAGTGTAGAAGGGGCAGGTCGCGAGCAGTACTTC.

V gene TRBV9 combines with J gene TRBJ2-1, with 8 bases fitting TRBD2. CDR1 is SGDLS and CDR2 is YYNGEE in the germline V gene. Trimming took 0 bases from V and 5 from J; bases not matched to a gene: 4. The length of the CDR3 is 15 residues. Here the CDR3 reads CASSVVSGTHNEQFF. The CDR3 DNA sequence: TGTGCCAGCAGCGTAGTTAGCGGGACCCACAATGAGCAGTTCTTC.

This clonotype was observed a few times. The chain is built from TRBV7-9 and TRBJ2-7, with 7 bases identical to TRBD2. The CDR3 length is 16 residues. Germline V lookup: CDR1 SEHNR, CDR2 FQNEAQ (reference sequence). Losses at the gene ends were 1 base for V and 2 bases for J; bases not matched to a gene: 8. DNA for the CDR3: TGTGCCAGCAGCTTAGTTGCGCGCAGCGGGACCTACGAGCAGTACTTC. It codes for CASSLVARSGTYEQYF.

This clonotype appeared a single time. The chain combines TRBV20-1 with TRBJ2-7; 9 positions match TRBD1. CDR1 is DFQATT, CDR2 SNEGSKA, per germline (reference sequence). The CDR3 extends over 14 amino acids. With V trimmed by 6 bases and J by 1 base, 7 bases remained unmatched. Here the CDR3 DNA reads TGCAGTGCCCCCGGGACAGGGAATTCCTACGAGCAGTACTTC. This gives the protein CSAPGTGNSYEQYF.

The V and J genes are TRBV14 and TRBJ1-4; D call uncertain. V was clipped by 1 base and J by 8 bases, with 8 bases between them. The CDR3 is 13 amino acids. Germline V gene lookup returns CDR1 SGHDN and CDR2 FVKESK. CDR3 DNA: TGTGCCAGCAGCCAAGTAAGGACGGAAAAACTGTTTTTT. Its translation: CASSQVRTEKLFF.

This clonotype was found many times. V usage is TRBV29-1 and J usage is TRBJ2-5; D not resolved. Trimming took 7 bases from V and 0 from J, leaving 12 bases between them. This CDR3 comprises 13 residues. Germline lookup yields CDR1 SQVTM and CDR2 ANQGSEA. The DNA for the CDR3 is TGCAGCGCCTGGGTAGATCACCAAGAGACCCAGTACTTC. Translated: CSAWVDHQETQYF.

For this clonotype: An end of the junction does not agree with germline; a read error may underlie this. Here the CDR3 reads CQGSSYNSPLHF. The DNA for the CDR3 is TGTCAGGGGAGCTCCTATAATTCACCCCTCCACTTT. The chain carries TRBV5-1 and TRBJ1-6, with D perhaps matching TRBD1 (6 bases). This CDR3 is built from 12 residues. Germline assignment: CDR1 SGHRS and CDR2 YFSETQ.

This chain uses TRBV10-1 with TRBJ1-1; D remains unclear. Trimming left V 5 bases short and J 11 bases short, with 9 bases between. Per the germline V gene, CDR1 is WNHNN and CDR2 is SYGVQD (reference sequence). The CDR3 runs to 10 residues. The CDR3 nucleotides read TGCGCCAGCAGTAAGACCTGGGCTTTCTTT. It codes for CASSKTWAFF.

This chain uses TRBV9 with TRBJ1-5; D is unresolved. The V end lost 1 base, the J end lost 2 bases, and 4 bases lay between the germline ends. The germline gives CDR1 SGDLS, CDR2 YYNGEE. This CDR3 is built from 13 residues. The CDR3: CASSVNGNQPQHF. CDR3 sequence (DNA): TGTGCCAGCAGCGTAAACGGCAATCAGCCCCAGCATTTT.

The V call is TRBV20-1, the J call TRBJ1-4; unclear D gene. The V end was cut by 3 bases, the J end by 8 bases, with 16 bases between. The V gene's germline CDR1 is DFQATT and CDR2 SNEGSKA (reference sequence). CDR3 length: 14 residues. In DNA form, the CDR3 reads TGCAGTGCTAGGTTGTCCAATCTCGGGGAAAAACTGTTTTTT. Translating gives CSARLSNLGEKLFF.

As regards this clonotype: At one end the junction does not follow the germline gene, possibly because of a read error. The chain joins TRBV12-3 or TRBV12-4 to TRBJ2-3; D tentatively reads TRBD1 or TRBD2 (5 bases each). The CDR3 is 15 residues long. The CDR3 coding sequence is TGTGCCGGCAGTCCGGGACCCACAGCCACAGATACGCAGTATTTT. It is translated as CAGSPGPTATDTQYF.